Many counts were recorded for the clone carrying this T cell receptor (beta chain). A single record per CDR3 protein comes from TCRdb applying MiXCR to the 5' RACE reads. Of under 800,000 distinct CDR3 sequences in the sample, 21% were seen once. This sample was taken from a study of identical twins. This sample was also put to use in a study of T cells expressing NK-cell markers. According to that study: Eight donors were sequenced, seven testing HCMV-seropositive and one testing seronegative.

This TCR was sampled from a woman between 18 and 29 years old in good health. Material for sequencing was PBMCs.

CDR3 amino acids: CSAGTSGDLETQYF. In nucleotides, the CDR3 is TGCAGTGCTGGGACTAGCGGGGACTTGGAGACCCAGTACTTC. The chain links TRBV20-1 to TRBJ2-5, with TRBD2 identical over 13 bases. CDR1 is DFQATT and CDR2 is SNEGSKA in the germline V gene (reference sequence). The ends lost 5 bases at V and 5 bases at J; junction bases unmatched: 5. This CDR3 has 14 amino acids.